The 20 T cell receptor beta chains below come from one sample, sequenced in a study of blood T cell repertoires in COVID-19. Method: immunoSEQ multiplex PCR; TCRdb's copy keeps in-frame clones and lacks some. The top ten hold less than 20% of the sample, which has around 60,000 clones, around 67% seen once. The sequenced sample was peripheral blood. The source of these receptors is a woman between 50 and 59 years old with active or convalescent COVID-19.

This rearrangement joins TRBV28 to TRBJ1-1; D gene ambiguous. Trimming removed 7 bases from V and 1 base from J, with 13 bases in between. The CDR3 is 14 residues long. Germline V gene lookup returns CDR1 MDHEN and CDR2 SYDVKM. CDR3 sequence (DNA): TGTGCCAGCAAACCCTCGGGAGGGAACACTGAAGCTTTCTTT. Its protein is CASKPSGGNTEAFF.

The genes are TRBV28 and TRBJ2-7; TRBD2 matches 7 bases. Per germline, CDR1 MDHEN and CDR2 SYDVKM. V trimming: 5 bases; J trimming: 2 bases; junction bases outside the gene matches: 3. This CDR3 region has 13 residues. The CDR3 bases are TGTGCCAGCAGTCCGGGACTACCCTACGAGCAGTACTTC. Amino acid sequence: CASSPGLPYEQYF.

This clone was recorded a few times. The genes are TRBV29-1 and TRBJ1-2, with TRBD1 matching 12 bases. CDR1 is SQVTM, CDR2 ANQGSEA, per germline. Trimming at V came to 5 bases and at J to 4 bases, leaving 5 bases not matched to a gene. The CDR3 sequence is 14 residues long. The CDR3 DNA sequence: TGCAGCGTTATCGGGACAGGGGGCGGCTATGGCTACACCTTC. Protein product: CSVIGTGGGYGYTF.

V and J are TRBV5-1 and TRBJ1-5, with 11 bases matching TRBD1. J gave up 2 bases and V 0 bases, and 4 bases lay outside the gene matches. From germline, CDR1 is SGHRS and CDR2 YFSETQ. CDR3 length: 17 residues. For the CDR3, the DNA is TGCGCCAGCAGCTTGGACCCGGGACAGGGGGGCAATCAGCCCCAGCATTTT. This translates into CASSLDPGQGGNQPQHF.

The chain employs TRBV3-1 (or the pseudogene TRBV3-2) and TRBJ2-3; 9 bases line up with TRBD2. CDR3 length: 17 residues. CDR1 and CDR2 from the germline V gene are LGHDT and YNNKEL (reference sequence). The V gene end was trimmed by 1 base and the J gene end by 2 bases; junction bases not matched to a gene: 7. CDR3 sequence: CASSQGLAGDFTDTQYF. CDR3 sequence (DNA): TGTGCCAGCAGCCAAGGGTTAGCGGGAGATTTCACAGATACGCAGTATTTT.

In its sample, this clone was seen a few times. The chain employs TRBV7-6 and TRBJ1-2; no clear D gene. V gave up 3 bases and J gave up 8 bases, with 7 bases separating them. The CDR3 covers 11 residues. Germline V gene lookup returns CDR1 SGHVS and CDR2 FNYEAQ. CDR3 nucleotides: TGTGCCAGCAGCTTCGAGAAGGGCTACACCTTC. Protein: CASSFEKGYTF.

The chain couples TRBV28 to TRBJ1-2; 9 bases are shared with TRBD1. V shed 9 bases, J shed 4 bases, and the junction held 6 bases outside the gene matches. Germline V gene data show CDR1 as MDHEN and CDR2 as SYDVKM. The CDR3 is 13 amino acids. In DNA, the CDR3 is TGTGCCAGTGGTGGGGACAGGGCCTATGGCTACACCTTC. Amino acid sequence: CASGGDRAYGYTF.

This rearrangement joins TRBV10-2 to TRBJ1-5; a weak D match, TRBD1 (5 bases). The CDR3 covers 13 residues. The V and J ends lost 5 bases and 3 bases respectively, with 8 bases between them. The V gene's germline CDR1 is WSHSY and CDR2 SAAADI. The CDR3 DNA is TGCGCCAGCAGTTTGACAGACAATCAGCCCCAGCATTTT. It translates to CASSLTDNQPQHF.

The chain employs TRBV7-8 and TRBJ1-5; 8 bases are a match to TRBD1. Germline V lookup: CDR1 SGHVS, CDR2 FQNEAQ. The V and J ends lost 4 bases and 0 bases, in that order; junction bases with no gene match: 2. The CDR3 is 15 amino acids. The CDR3 sequence is CASSSGQGSNQPQHF. For the CDR3, the DNA is TGTGCCAGCAGCTCCGGACAGGGTAGCAATCAGCCCCAGCATTTT.

V gene TRBV5-6 combines with J gene TRBJ1-2, with D unclear. The V and J ends lost 1 base and 2 bases respectively, with 12 bases between them. CDR1 is SGHDT, CDR2 YYEEEE, per germline. There are 15 residues in the CDR3. The CDR3, as DNA: TGTGCCAGCAGCTTGTTTGGGCCGGGAAACTATGGCTACACCTTC. Translating gives CASSLFGPGNYGYTF.

This rearrangement joins TRBV10-3 to TRBJ1-1, with D perhaps TRBD1 (6 bases). Germline CDR1 is ENHRY and CDR2 is SYGVKD. Trimming cost V 10 bases and J 4 bases, with 16 bases left between them. The CDR3 extends over 13 amino acids. The CDR3 sequence is CATNREGSTEAFF. The CDR3 bases are TGTGCCACCAACAGGGAGGGGAGCACTGAAGCTTTCTTT.

This clone was observed a handful of times. The CDR3 region is CASSPGLTYTDTQYF. DNA of the CDR3: TGTGCCAGCAGCCCAGGACTTACCTACACAGATACGCAGTATTTT. The gene calls are TRBV5-4 and TRBJ2-3; possible D gene TRBD2, 5 bases. The CDR3 covers 15 residues. The germline V gene has CDR1 SGHNT and CDR2 YYREEE (reference sequence). V was clipped by 4 bases and J by 2 bases, with 14 bases between them.

This chain uses TRBV19 with TRBJ1-1, with D hard to call. V dropped 11 bases and J dropped 1 base, with 17 bases sitting between them. CDR3 length: 14 residues. CDR1 is LNHDA, CDR2 SQIVND, per germline (reference sequence). CDR3: CASCVAVENTEAFF. CDR3 nucleotide sequence: TGTGCCTCCTGTGTAGCAGTAGAGAACACTGAAGCTTTCTTT.

This chain's CDR3 is CASSLTGVDTEAFF. In DNA form, the CDR3 reads TGTGCCAGCAGCTTGACGGGAGTGGACACTGAAGCTTTCTTT. The genes are TRBV7-6 and TRBJ1-1; D remains unclear. Trimming pared 3 bases from V and 3 bases from J, leaving 11 bases between. Germline CDR1 SGHVS, CDR2 FNYEAQ. The CDR3 sequence is 14 residues long.

This clone occurred many times. The gene calls are TRBV2 and TRBJ2-7; D is perhaps TRBD2 (5 bases). Between the trimmed V and J ends, which lost 7 bases and 0 bases, there was a span of 7 bases. CDR1 is SNHLY, CDR2 FYNNEI, per germline. The CDR3 covers 12 residues. In nucleotides, the CDR3 is TGTGCCAGCACGGGGAGCTCCTACGAGCAGTACTTC. It codes for CASTGSSYEQYF.

This rearrangement joins TRBV15 to TRBJ1-5, with TRBD1 identical over 9 bases. After removal of 0 bases from V and 5 bases from J, the junction contained 8 bases not matched to a gene. CDR3 length: 17 amino acids. The V gene's germline CDR1 is LNHNV and CDR2 YYDKDF (reference sequence). The CDR3 coding sequence is TGTGCCACCAGCAGAGACCGCGGGACAGGGTTTGATCAGCCCCAGCATTTT. It specifies CATSRDRGTGFDQPQHF.

The chain employs TRBV7-8 and TRBJ2-1; D gene unclear. V lost 1 base to trimming and J lost 2 bases, with 9 bases between them. In germline, CDR1 is SGHVS, CDR2 FQNEAQ. The CDR3 is made up of 15 amino acids. DNA of the CDR3: TGTGCCAGCAGCTTAGTCCTCGGTCCCTACAATGAGCAGTTCTTC. It codes for CASSLVLGPYNEQFF.

The gene calls are TRBV19 and TRBJ1-4; D is unclear. The germline gives CDR1 LNHDA, CDR2 SQIVND (reference sequence). This CDR3 contains 11 residues. Trimming stripped 8 bases from V and 11 bases from J, with 12 bases between. Written as DNA, the CDR3 is TGTGCCAGTCGACTGGCCGGGAAACTGTTTTTT. Translating it yields CASRLAGKLFF.

The rearrangement links TRBV4-2 to TRBJ2-3, with 9 bases lining up with TRBD1. The germline gives CDR1 LGHNA, CDR2 YNFKEQ. The CDR3 is made up of 17 amino acids. J lost 3 bases, V lost 1 base, and 8 bases had no gene match. The DNA for the CDR3 is TGTGCCAGCAGCCAAGCCCTGGGACAGGGCCAAACAGATACGCAGTATTTT. This encodes CASSQALGQGQTDTQYF.

The V and J genes are TRBV5-6 and TRBJ1-3; 8 bases line up with TRBD1. Germline V gene data show CDR1 as SGHDT and CDR2 as YYEEEE. V trimming: 0 bases; J trimming: 8 bases; junction bases outside the gene matches: 7. The CDR3 length is 15 residues. The chain's CDR3 is CASSLAGGRFDTIYF. The CDR3 DNA reads TGTGCCAGCAGCTTGGCAGGGGGCCGCTTCGACACCATATATTTT.